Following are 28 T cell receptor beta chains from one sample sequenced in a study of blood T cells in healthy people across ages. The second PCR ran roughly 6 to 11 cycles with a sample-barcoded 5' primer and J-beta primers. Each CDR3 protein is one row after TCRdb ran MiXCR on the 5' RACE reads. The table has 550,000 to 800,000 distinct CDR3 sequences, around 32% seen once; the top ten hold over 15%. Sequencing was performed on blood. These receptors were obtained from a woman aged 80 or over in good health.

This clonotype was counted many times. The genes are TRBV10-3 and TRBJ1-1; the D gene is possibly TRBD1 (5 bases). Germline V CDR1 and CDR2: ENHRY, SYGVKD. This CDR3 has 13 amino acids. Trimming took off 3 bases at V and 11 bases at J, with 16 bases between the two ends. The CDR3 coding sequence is TGTGCCATCAGTGAAACCTATTGGGGGGAGGCTTTCTTT. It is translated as CAISETYWGEAFF.

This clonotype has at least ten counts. DNA for the CDR3: TGTGCCAGCAGCTTAGACGGGGACAACATTCAGTACTTC. The encoded protein is CASSLDGDNIQYF. V is TRBV11-2 and J is TRBJ2-4; D may correspond to TRBD1 or TRBD2 (5 bases each). This CDR3 has 13 residues. From germline, CDR1 is SGHAT and CDR2 FQNNGV. V was clipped by 0 bases and J by 7 bases, with 7 bases between them.

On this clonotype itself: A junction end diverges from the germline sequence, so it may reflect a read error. CDR3 DNA sequence: TGCGCCAACAGCTCCGGGACAGGGAAAGAAGAGACCCAGTACTTC. Translated, it gives CANSSGTGKEETQYF. The chain employs TRBV5-1 and TRBJ2-5, with 9 bases matching TRBD1. Germline-derived CDR1 and CDR2 are SGHRS and YFSETQ. The CDR3 length is 15 residues. Drawing the rest from reference TRBV5-1 and TRBJ2-5, the complete variable domain is KAGVTQTPRYLIKTRGQQVTLSCSPISGHRSVSWYQQTPGQGLQFLFEYFSETQRNKGNFPGRFSGRQFSNSRSEMNVSTLELGDSALYLCANSSGTGKEETQYFGPGTRLLVL.

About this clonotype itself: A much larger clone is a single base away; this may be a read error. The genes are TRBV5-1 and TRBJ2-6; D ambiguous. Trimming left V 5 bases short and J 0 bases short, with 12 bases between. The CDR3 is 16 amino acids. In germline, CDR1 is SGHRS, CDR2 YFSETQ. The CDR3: CASSWGGSSGANVLTF. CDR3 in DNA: TGCGCCAGCAGTTGGGGTGGTAGCTCTGGGGCCAACGTCCTGACTTTC.

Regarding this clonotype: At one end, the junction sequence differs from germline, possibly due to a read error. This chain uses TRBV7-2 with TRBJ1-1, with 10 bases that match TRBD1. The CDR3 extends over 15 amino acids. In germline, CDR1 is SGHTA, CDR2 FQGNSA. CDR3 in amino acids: CASSLTGGVNAEAFF. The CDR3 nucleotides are TGTGCCAGCAGCTTGACAGGGGGCGTGAACGCTGAAGCTTTCTTT.

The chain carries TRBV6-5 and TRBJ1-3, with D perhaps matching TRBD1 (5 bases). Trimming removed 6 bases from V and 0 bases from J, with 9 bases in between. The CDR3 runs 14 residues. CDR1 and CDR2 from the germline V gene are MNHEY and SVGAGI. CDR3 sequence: CASRGDSSGNTIYF. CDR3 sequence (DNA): TGTGCCAGCAGGGGGGACTCCTCTGGAAACACCATATATTTT.

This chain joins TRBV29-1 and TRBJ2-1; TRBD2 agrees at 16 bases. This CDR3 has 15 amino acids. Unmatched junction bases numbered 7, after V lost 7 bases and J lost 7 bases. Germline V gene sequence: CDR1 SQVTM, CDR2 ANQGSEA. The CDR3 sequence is CSEGTSGRAGNEQFF. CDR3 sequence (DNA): TGCAGCGAGGGGACTAGCGGGAGGGCCGGAAATGAGCAGTTCTTC.

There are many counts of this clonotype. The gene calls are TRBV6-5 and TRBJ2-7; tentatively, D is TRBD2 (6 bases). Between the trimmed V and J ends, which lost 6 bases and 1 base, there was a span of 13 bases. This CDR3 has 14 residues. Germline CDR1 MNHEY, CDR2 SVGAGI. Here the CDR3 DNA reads TGTGCCAGCAGACCGGGACTGACATCCTACGAGCAGTACTTC. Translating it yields CASRPGLTSYEQYF.

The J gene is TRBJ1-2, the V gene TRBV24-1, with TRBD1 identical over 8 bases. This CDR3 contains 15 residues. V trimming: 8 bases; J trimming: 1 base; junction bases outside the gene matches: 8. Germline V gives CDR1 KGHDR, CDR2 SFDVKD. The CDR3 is CATNASTGVNYGYTF. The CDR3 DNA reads TGTGCCACCAATGCCTCGACAGGGGTTAACTATGGCTACACCTTC.

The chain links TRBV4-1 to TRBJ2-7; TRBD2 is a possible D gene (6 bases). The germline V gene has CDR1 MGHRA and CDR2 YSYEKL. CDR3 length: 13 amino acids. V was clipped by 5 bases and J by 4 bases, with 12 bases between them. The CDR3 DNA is TGCGCCAGCAGCTACTCGGGACTGTACGAGCAGTACTTC. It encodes CASSYSGLYEQYF.

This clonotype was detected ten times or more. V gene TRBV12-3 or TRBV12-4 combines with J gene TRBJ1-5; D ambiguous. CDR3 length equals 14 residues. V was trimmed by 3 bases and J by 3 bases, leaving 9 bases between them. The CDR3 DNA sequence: TGTGCCAGCAGTTTTACAGATAACAATCAGCCCCAGCATTTT. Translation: CASSFTDNNQPQHF.

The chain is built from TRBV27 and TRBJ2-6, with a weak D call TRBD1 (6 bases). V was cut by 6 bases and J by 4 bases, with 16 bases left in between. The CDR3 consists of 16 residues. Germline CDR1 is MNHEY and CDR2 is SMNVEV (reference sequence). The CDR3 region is CASSIMGAEGANVLTF. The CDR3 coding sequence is TGTGCCAGCAGCATCATGGGGGCAGAAGGGGCCAACGTCCTGACTTTC.

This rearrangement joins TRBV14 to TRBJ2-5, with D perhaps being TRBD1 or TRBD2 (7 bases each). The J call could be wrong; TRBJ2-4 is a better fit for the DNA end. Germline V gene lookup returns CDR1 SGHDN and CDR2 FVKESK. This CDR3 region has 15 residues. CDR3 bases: TGTGCCAGCAGCCCATCAGGGGGGGGAAAAAACATTCAGTACTTC. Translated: CASSPSGGGKNIQYF.

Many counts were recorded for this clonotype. The CDR3 nucleotides are TGTGCCAGCAGCTTGACTAGCGGGGGTGAAAACATTCAGTACTTC. Translating it yields CASSLTSGGENIQYF. The chain couples TRBV7-2 to TRBJ2-4; 12 nucleotides line up with TRBD2. Germline V gives CDR1 SGHTA, CDR2 FQGNSA. This CDR3 region has 15 residues. J lost 5 bases, V lost 3 bases, and 2 bases had no gene match.

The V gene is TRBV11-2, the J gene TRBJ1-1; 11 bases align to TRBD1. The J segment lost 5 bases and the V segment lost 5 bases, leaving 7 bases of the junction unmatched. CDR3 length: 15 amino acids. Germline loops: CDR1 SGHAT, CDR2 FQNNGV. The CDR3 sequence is CASSTRGTGGTEAFF. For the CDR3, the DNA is TGTGCCAGCAGCACACGAGGGACAGGGGGAACTGAAGCTTTCTTT.

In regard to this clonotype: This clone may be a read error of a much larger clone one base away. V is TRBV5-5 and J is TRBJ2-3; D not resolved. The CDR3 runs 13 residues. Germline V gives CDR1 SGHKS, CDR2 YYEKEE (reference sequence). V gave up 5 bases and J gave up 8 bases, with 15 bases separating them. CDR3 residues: CASSLARVGTQYF. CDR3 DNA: TGTGCCAGCAGTTTAGCCCGGGTAGGTACGCAGTATTTT.

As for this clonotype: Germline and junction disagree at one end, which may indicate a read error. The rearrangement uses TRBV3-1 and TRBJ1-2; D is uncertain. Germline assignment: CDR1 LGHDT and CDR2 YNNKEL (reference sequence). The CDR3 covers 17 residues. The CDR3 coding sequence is TGTGCCGGCAGCCAAGATAATGTTCTCGGAATTAACTATGGCTACACCTTC. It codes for CAGSQDNVLGINYGYTF.

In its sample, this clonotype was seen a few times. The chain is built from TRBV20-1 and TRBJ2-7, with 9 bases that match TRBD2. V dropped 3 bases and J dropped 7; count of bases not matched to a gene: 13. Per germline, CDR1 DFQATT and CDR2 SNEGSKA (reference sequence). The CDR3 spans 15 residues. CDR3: CSASLGSGGMDEQYF. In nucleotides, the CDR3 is TGCAGTGCTAGTCTAGGTAGCGGGGGAATGGATGAGCAGTACTTC.

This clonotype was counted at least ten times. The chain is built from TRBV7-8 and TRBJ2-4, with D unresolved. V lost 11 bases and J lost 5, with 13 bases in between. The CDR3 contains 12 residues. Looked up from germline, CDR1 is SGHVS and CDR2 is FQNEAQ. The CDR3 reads CASGPLENIQYF. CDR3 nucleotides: TGTGCCTCCGGACCCCTCGAAAACATTCAGTACTTC.

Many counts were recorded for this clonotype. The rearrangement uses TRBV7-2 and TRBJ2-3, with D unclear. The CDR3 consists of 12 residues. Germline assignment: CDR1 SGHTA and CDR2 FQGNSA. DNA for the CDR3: TGTGTCAAATATAGGTTCACAGATACGCAGTATTTT. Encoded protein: CVKYRFTDTQYF.

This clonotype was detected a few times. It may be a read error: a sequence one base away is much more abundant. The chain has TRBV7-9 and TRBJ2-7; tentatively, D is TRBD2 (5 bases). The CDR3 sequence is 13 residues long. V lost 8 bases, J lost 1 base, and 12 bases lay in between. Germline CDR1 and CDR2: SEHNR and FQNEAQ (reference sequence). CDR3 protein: CASRKPGSYEQYF. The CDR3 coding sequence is TGTGCCAGCCGTAAACCGGGGTCCTACGAGCAGTACTTC.

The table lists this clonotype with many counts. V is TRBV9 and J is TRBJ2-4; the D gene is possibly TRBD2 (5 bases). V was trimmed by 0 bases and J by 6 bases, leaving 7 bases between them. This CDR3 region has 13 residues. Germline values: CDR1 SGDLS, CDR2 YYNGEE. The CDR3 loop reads CASSVDEGNIQYF. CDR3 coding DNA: TGTGCCAGCAGCGTAGACGAGGGAAACATTCAGTACTTC.

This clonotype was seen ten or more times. The CDR3 DNA follows: TGCAGCGTTGGCACCGGGACTAGCGGGTTTGGGCAGTTCTTC. Protein product: CSVGTGTSGFGQFF. The chain links TRBV29-1 to TRBJ2-1; 12 bases are a match to TRBD2. The CDR3 is 14 amino acids. Germline loops: CDR1 SQVTM, CDR2 ANQGSEA. Losses at the gene ends were 4 bases for V and 12 bases for J; bases not matched to a gene: 10.

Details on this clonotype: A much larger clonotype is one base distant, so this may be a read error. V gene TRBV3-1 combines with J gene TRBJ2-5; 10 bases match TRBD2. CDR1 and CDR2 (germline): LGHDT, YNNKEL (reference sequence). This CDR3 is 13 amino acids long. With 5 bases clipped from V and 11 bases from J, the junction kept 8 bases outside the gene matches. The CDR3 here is CASSFTSGDEQYF. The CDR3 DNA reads TGTGCCAGCAGCTTTACTAGCGGGGATGAGCAGTACTTC.

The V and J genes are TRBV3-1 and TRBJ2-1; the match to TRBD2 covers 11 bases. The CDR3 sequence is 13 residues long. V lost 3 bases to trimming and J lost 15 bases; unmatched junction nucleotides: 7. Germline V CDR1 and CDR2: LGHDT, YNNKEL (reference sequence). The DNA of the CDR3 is TGTGCCAGCAGCCAGCAACTAGCGGGGGTATGGTTCTTC. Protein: CASSQQLAGVWFF.

The CDR3 DNA reads TGTGCCGCATCAGGAAGTCCTCAAGAGACCCAGTTCTTC. It is translated as CAASGSPQETQFF. This chain uses TRBV10-3 with TRBJ2-1; the D is unclear. The V gene's germline CDR1 is ENHRY and CDR2 SYGVKD. This CDR3 comprises 13 residues. V was clipped by 11 bases and J by 13 bases, with 24 bases between them.

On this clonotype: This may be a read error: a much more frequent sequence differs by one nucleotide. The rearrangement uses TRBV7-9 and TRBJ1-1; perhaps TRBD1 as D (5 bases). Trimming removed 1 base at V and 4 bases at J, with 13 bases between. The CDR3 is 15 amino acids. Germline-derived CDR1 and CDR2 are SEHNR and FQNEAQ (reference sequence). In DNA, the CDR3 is TGTGCCAGCAGCTTAGGGGGACTGGGAAGCACTGAAGCTTTCTTT. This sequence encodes CASSLGGLGSTEAFF.

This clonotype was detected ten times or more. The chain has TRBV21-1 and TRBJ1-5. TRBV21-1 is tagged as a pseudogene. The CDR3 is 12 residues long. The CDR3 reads CASSKELLPQHF. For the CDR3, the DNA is TGTGCCAGCAGCAAAGAGTTGTTGCCCCAGCATTTT.